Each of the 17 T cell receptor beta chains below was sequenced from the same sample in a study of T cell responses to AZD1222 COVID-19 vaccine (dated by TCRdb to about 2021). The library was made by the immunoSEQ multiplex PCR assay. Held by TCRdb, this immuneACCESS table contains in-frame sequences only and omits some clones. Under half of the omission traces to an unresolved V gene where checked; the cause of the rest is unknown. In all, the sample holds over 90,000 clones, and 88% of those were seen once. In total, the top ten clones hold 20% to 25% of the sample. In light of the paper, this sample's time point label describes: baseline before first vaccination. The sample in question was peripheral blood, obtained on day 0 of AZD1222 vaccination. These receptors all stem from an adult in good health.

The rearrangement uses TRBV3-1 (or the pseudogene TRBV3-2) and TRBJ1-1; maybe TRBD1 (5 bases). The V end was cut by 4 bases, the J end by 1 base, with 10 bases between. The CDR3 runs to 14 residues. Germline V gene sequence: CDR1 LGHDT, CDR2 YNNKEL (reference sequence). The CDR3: CASSPTDRNTEAFF. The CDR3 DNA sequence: TGTGCCAGCAGCCCGACTGACAGGAACACTGAAGCTTTCTTT.

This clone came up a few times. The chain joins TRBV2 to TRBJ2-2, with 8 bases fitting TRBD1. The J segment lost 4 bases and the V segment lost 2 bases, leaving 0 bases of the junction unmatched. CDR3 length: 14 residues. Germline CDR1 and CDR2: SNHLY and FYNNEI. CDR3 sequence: CASSETGGTGELFF. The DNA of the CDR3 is TGTGCCAGCAGTGAAACAGGGGGCACCGGGGAGCTGTTTTTT.

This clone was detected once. The CDR3 reads CATQRLNSPLHF. For the CDR3, the DNA is TGTGCCACTCAAAGATTAAATTCACCCCTCCACTTT. This chain connects TRBV25-1 to TRBJ1-6, with D unclear. Trimming took off 10 bases at V and 7 bases at J, with 11 bases between the two ends. The CDR3 has 12 residues. Germline-derived CDR1 and CDR2 are MGHDK and SYGVNS.

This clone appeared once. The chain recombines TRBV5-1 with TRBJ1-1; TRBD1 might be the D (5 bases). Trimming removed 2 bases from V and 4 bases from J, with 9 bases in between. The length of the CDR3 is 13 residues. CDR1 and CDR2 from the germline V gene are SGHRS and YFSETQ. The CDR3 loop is CASSFGGFTEAFF. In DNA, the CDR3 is TGCGCCAGCAGCTTCGGGGGTTTCACTGAAGCTTTCTTT.

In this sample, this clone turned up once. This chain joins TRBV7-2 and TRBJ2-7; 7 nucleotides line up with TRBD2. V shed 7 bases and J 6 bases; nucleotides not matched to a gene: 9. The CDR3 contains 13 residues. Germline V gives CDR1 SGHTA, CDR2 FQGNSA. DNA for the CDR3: TGTGCCAGCAATTGGGAGCGGGAAAGCGAGCAGTACTTC. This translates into CASNWERESEQYF.

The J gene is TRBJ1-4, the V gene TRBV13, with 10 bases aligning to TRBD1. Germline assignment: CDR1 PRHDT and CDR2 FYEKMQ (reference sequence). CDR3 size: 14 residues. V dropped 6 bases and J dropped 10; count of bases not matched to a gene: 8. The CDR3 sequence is CASSERTGGGKLFF. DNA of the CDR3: TGTGCCAGCAGTGAGAGGACAGGGGGGGGAAAACTGTTTTTT.

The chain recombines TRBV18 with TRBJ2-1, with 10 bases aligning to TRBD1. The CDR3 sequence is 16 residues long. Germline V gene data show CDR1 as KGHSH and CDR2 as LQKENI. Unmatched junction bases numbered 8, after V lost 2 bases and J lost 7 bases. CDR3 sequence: CASSPIEGQGGNEQFF. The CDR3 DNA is TGTGCCAGCTCACCAATAGAAGGACAGGGGGGTAATGAGCAGTTCTTC.

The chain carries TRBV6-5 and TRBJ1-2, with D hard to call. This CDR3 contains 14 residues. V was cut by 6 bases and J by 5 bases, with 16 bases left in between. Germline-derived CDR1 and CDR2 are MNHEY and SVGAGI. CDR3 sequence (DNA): TGTGCCAGCAGGGCCCCGGGTGAACGGTATGGCTACACCTTC. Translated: CASRAPGERYGYTF.

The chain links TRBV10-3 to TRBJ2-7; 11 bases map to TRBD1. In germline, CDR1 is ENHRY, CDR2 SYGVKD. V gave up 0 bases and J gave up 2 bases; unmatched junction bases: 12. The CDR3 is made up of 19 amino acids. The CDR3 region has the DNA TGTGCCATCAGTGAGTCCGGGGGAGGACAGGGGGCGCGGACCTACGAGCAGTACTTC. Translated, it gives CAISESGGGQGARTYEQYF.

CDR3: CSVDPGQGEYNEQFF. The CDR3, as DNA: TGCAGCGTCGACCCGGGACAGGGCGAATACAATGAGCAGTTCTTC. The V call is TRBV29-1, the J call TRBJ2-1; 9 nucleotides agree with TRBD1. CDR1 is SQVTM, CDR2 ANQGSEA, per germline. After removal of 6 bases from V and 4 bases from J, the junction contained 10 bases not matched to a gene. This CDR3 has 15 amino acids.

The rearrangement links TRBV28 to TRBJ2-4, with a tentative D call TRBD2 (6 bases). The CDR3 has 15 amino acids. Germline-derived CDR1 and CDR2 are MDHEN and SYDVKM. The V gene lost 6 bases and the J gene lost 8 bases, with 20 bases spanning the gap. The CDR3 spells CASSYGGPLGDIQYF. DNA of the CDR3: TGTGCCAGCAGCTACGGGGGTCCACTTGGGGACATTCAGTACTTC.

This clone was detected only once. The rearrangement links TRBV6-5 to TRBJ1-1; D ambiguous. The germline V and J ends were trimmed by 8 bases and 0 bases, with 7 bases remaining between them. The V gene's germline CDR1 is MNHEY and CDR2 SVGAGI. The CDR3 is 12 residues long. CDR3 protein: CASGEMNTEAFF. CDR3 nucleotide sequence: TGTGCCAGCGGGGAGATGAACACTGAAGCTTTCTTT.

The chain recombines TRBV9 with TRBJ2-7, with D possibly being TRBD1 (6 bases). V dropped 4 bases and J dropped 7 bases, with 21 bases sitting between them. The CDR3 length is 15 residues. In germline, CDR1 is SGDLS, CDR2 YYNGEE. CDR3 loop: CASSPSRGQRGEQYF. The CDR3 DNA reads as TGTGCCAGCAGCCCTAGCAGGGGCCAAAGGGGGGAGCAGTACTTC.

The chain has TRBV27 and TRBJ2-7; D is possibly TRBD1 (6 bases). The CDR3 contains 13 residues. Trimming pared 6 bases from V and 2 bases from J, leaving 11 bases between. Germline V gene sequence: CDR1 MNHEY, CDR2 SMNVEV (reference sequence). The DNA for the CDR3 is TGTGCCAGCAGGCCTCAGGGGCCCTACGAGCAGTACTTC. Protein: CASRPQGPYEQYF.

CDR3 residues: CASSSRRSADTQYF. The CDR3 coding sequence is TGTGCCAGCAGCTCTCGGAGGTCGGCAGATACGCAGTATTTT. The chain links TRBV7-2 to TRBJ2-3, with D possibly matching TRBD2 (5 bases). Germline V gene sequence: CDR1 SGHTA, CDR2 FQGNSA. This CDR3 comprises 14 residues. Trimming took off 4 bases at V and 4 bases at J, with 12 bases between the two ends.

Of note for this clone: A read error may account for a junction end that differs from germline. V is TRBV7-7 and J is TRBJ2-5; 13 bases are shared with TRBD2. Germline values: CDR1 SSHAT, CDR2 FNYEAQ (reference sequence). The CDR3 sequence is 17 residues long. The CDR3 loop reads CASSSGTSGIGGETQYF. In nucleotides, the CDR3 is TGTGCTAGCAGCTCTGGGACTAGCGGGATCGGTGGTGAGACCCAGTACTTC. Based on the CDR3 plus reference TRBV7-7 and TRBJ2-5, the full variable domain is GAGVSQSPRYKVTKRGQDVTLRCDPISSHATLYWYQQALGQGPEFLTYFNYEAQPDKSGLPSDRFSAERPEGSISTLTIQRTEQRDSAMYRCASSSGTSGIGGETQYFGPGTRLLVL.

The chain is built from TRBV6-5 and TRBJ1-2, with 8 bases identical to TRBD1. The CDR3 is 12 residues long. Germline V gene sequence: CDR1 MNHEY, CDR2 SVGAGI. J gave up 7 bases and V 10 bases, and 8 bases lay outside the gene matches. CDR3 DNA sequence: TGTGCCACCTCGGACAGGGCAGGTGGCTACACCTTC. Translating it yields CATSDRAGGYTF.